The 29 T cell receptor beta chains reported below all come from one sample, sequenced in a study of blood T cell repertoires in COVID-19. TCRdb's copy holds only in-frame clones and misses some; the assay was immunoSEQ multiplex PCR. The data contain just over 300,000 clones, roughly 89% of them singletons. The source material was PBMCs or T cells enriched from blood (not recorded which). The receptors were sampled from a woman aged 18-29 years with acute COVID-19.

The chain carries TRBV28 and TRBJ1-1; 7 positions agree with TRBD1. J was trimmed by 3 bases and V by 6 bases; bases with no gene match: 19. The CDR3 consists of 18 residues. Germline CDR1 is MDHEN and CDR2 is SYDVKM. CDR3 loop: CASRISTGMSRGHTEAFF. CDR3 bases: TGTGCCAGCAGGATATCGACAGGGATGAGCCGGGGACACACTGAAGCTTTCTTT.

The gene calls are TRBV28 and TRBJ1-1; D call uncertain. V was pared by 3 bases and J by 6 bases, with 14 bases between. Germline V lookup: CDR1 MDHEN, CDR2 SYDVKM. There are 14 residues in the CDR3. CDR3 nucleotides: TGTGCCAGCAGTTTTTCCTTAGTCCATCCTGAAGCTTTCTTT. This gives the protein CASSFSLVHPEAFF.

The count of this clone is one. The chain couples TRBV7-9 to TRBJ2-5; possibly TRBD1 for D (5 bases). The V end was cut by 4 bases, the J end by 3 bases, with 18 bases between. Germline loops: CDR1 SEHNR, CDR2 FQNEAQ (reference sequence). The CDR3 spans 16 residues. The CDR3 sequence: CASSSGSGFVEETQYF. In DNA form, the CDR3 reads TGTGCCAGCAGCTCGGGCTCAGGGTTTGTTGAAGAGACCCAGTACTTC.

J is TRBJ2-1 and V is TRBV3-1 (or the pseudogene TRBV3-2), with 7 bases fitting TRBD2. CDR3 size: 12 residues. The germline V gene has CDR1 LGHDT and CDR2 YNNKEL (reference sequence). V was clipped by 4 bases and J by 9 bases; unmatched bases: 3. This chain's CDR3 is CASSLAGGEQFF. In DNA form, the CDR3 reads TGTGCCAGCAGCCTAGCGGGCGGTGAGCAGTTCTTC.

CDR3 bases: TGCGCCAGCAGCCAAGGGGGACAGGGTTCAACTAATGAAAAACTGTTTTTT. Protein sequence: CASSQGGQGSTNEKLFF. The gene calls are TRBV4-1 and TRBJ1-4; 9 nucleotides line up with TRBD1. Germline trimming cut 1 base from V and 0 bases from J; bases unmatched to any gene: 3. Germline-derived CDR1 and CDR2 are MGHRA and YSYEKL. This CDR3 has 17 amino acids.

V is TRBV5-1 and J is TRBJ2-2; maybe TRBD2 (6 bases). V gave up 4 bases and J gave up 5 bases, with 18 bases separating them. Germline loops: CDR1 SGHRS, CDR2 YFSETQ. CDR3 size: 16 residues. The CDR3 protein is CASSPLLGGETGELFF. The CDR3 DNA is TGCGCCAGCAGCCCCTTACTAGGAGGGGAGACCGGGGAGCTGTTTTTT.

The rearrangement links TRBV6-5 to TRBJ1-6; 7 nucleotides match TRBD1. Germline V gene data show CDR1 as MNHEY and CDR2 as SVGAGI. This CDR3 has 14 amino acids. V was clipped by 2 bases and J by 7 bases; unmatched bases: 2. The CDR3 DNA reads TGTGCCAGCAGTTACGAGGGGGCAAATTCACCCCTCCACTTT. This codes for CASSYEGANSPLHF.

The gene calls are TRBV12-5 and TRBJ1-2, with TRBD1 identical over 9 bases. The CDR3 is 13 amino acids. The V and J ends lost 4 bases and 8 bases, in that order; junction bases with no gene match: 5. The germline gives CDR1 LGHNT, CDR2 FRNRAP. CDR3 sequence (DNA): TGTGCTAGTGGTTCGGGACAGGGAAGAGGCTACACCTTC. This codes for CASGSGQGRGYTF.

The chain recombines TRBV19 with TRBJ1-1; D is unresolved. This CDR3 contains 13 residues. V was shortened by 5 bases and J by 4 bases, with 11 bases between the two germline ends. The germline V gene encodes CDR1 LNHDA and CDR2 SQIVND (reference sequence). For the CDR3, the DNA is TGTGCCAGTAGTCCTCAGGCGGGCACTGAAGCTTTCTTT. This codes for CASSPQAGTEAFF. Full variable domain (remainder filled in from reference TRBV19 and TRBJ1-1): DGGITQSPKYLFRKEGQNVTLSCEQNLNHDAMYWYRQDPGQGLRLIYYSQIVNDFQKGDIAEGYSVSREKKESFPLTVTSAQKNPTAFYLCASSPQAGTEAFFGQGTRLTVV.

The CDR3 DNA is TGTGCCAGCAGACAACAAAGTTGGACTGAAGCTTTCTTT. This translates into CASRQQSWTEAFF. V gene TRBV6-5 combines with J gene TRBJ1-1; D uncertain. V dropped 6 bases and J dropped 5 bases, with 13 bases sitting between them. Germline CDR1 MNHEY, CDR2 SVGAGI. The CDR3 extends over 13 amino acids.

About this clone: A read error is likely, as this CDR3 ends without the conserved phenylalanine or tryptophan. No DNA is shown, since the ends of the CDR3 on it are uncertain; the CDR3 is the one TCRdb lists. The chain is built from TRBV6-1 and TRBJ1-2; the D call TRBD1 from the table was never checked on the DNA. The CDR3 has 15 residues if both end residues are counted. CDR1 MNHNS and CDR2 SASEGT come from the germline V gene. CDR3 protein: CASSEPQGIQPGGLV.

CDR3 DNA sequence: TGTGCCAGCAGCAAAGACGGCTATGGCTACACCTTC. This codes for CASSKDGYGYTF. This chain uses TRBV21-1 with TRBJ1-2. TRBV21-1 corresponds to a pseudogene. This CDR3 contains 12 residues.

The rearrangement joins TRBV5-4 to TRBJ2-1; unclear D gene. The CDR3 spans 15 residues. In germline, CDR1 is SGHNT, CDR2 YYREEE (reference sequence). V gave up 0 bases and J gave up 6 bases, with 13 bases separating them. CDR3 sequence: CASSLGREPGNEQFF. The DNA of the CDR3 is TGTGCCAGCAGCTTGGGCCGAGAACCCGGCAATGAGCAGTTCTTC.

The V call is TRBV27, the J call TRBJ2-7, with 8 positions matching TRBD1. The CDR3 is made up of 18 amino acids. Germline V lookup: CDR1 MNHEY, CDR2 SMNVEV (reference sequence). Trimming took 7 bases from V and 2 from J; bases not matched to a gene: 19. The CDR3 DNA sequence: TGTGCCAGCACCAAGGACAGGGATCCCTTTAGAAAGACCTACGAGCAGTACTTC. This gives the protein CASTKDRDPFRKTYEQYF.

This rearrangement joins TRBV28 to TRBJ2-1, with TRBD2 matching 7 bases. Unmatched junction bases numbered 8, after V lost 4 bases and J lost 8 bases. The CDR3 has 14 amino acids. Germline CDR1 is MDHEN and CDR2 is SYDVKM. The CDR3 DNA follows: TGTGCCAGCAGTTCCGCTAGCGGTCGGTATGAGCAGTTCTTC. It encodes CASSSASGRYEQFF.

The chain recombines TRBV28 with TRBJ1-5, with 8 bases that match TRBD1. This CDR3 has 16 residues. CDR1 and CDR2 from the germline V gene are MDHEN and SYDVKM. Trimming removed 5 bases from V and 3 bases from J; junction bases left unmatched: 9. DNA of the CDR3: TGTGCCAGCAGTGTACCCTGGACAGGGAACAATCAGCCCCAGCATTTT. Residues: CASSVPWTGNNQPQHF.

J is TRBJ2-1 and V is TRBV9, with D perhaps matching TRBD2 (6 bases). Germline loops: CDR1 SGDLS, CDR2 YYNGEE. Trimming stripped 4 bases from V and 0 bases from J, with 14 bases between. This CDR3 is built from 16 residues. As DNA, the CDR3 is TGTGCCAGCAGCCCCCAGGAGGGGAGCTCCTACAATGAGCAGTTCTTC. It encodes CASSPQEGSSYNEQFF.

The rearrangement links TRBV7-2 to TRBJ1-2; possible D gene TRBD1, 6 bases. Germline assignment: CDR1 SGHTA and CDR2 FQGNSA. The V and J ends lost 4 bases and 0 bases respectively, with 9 bases between them. The length of the CDR3 is 14 residues. CDR3 residues: CASSSDRSNYGYTF. The DNA of the CDR3 is TGTGCCAGCAGCTCCGACAGGTCTAACTATGGCTACACCTTC.

A single count supports this clone. The chain employs TRBV6-5 and TRBJ2-5, with 10 bases aligning to TRBD2. Germline V lookup: CDR1 MNHEY, CDR2 SVGAGI. The CDR3 has 14 residues. V shed 3 bases, J shed 3 bases, and the junction held 1 base outside the gene matches. The CDR3: CASSYGLAEETQYF. CDR3 bases: TGTGCCAGCAGTTATGGACTAGCGGAAGAGACCCAGTACTTC.

The chain joins TRBV9 to TRBJ2-2, with D possibly being TRBD1 (7 bases). The CDR3 has 18 amino acids. Germline values: CDR1 SGDLS, CDR2 YYNGEE. Between the trimmed V and J ends, which lost 5 bases and 5 bases, there was a span of 25 bases. The CDR3 reads CASSDNGGGRGATGELFF. The CDR3 DNA follows: TGTGCCAGCAGTGACAACGGAGGTGGCAGGGGGGCGACCGGGGAGCTGTTTTTT.

The rearrangement joins TRBV10-2 to TRBJ2-3; D not certain. There are 14 residues in the CDR3. The ends were cut back, 2 bases at V and 0 bases at J, with 6 bases in the middle. Germline values: CDR1 WSHSY, CDR2 SAAADI. CDR3: CASSEGRSTDTQYF. For the CDR3, the DNA is TGCGCCAGCAGTGAGGGCAGAAGCACAGATACGCAGTATTTT.

This sequence joins TRBV5-1 and TRBJ2-3; D might be TRBD1 (5 bases). CDR3 length: 15 residues. V dropped 1 base and J dropped 1 base, with 10 bases sitting between them. Germline values: CDR1 SGHRS, CDR2 YFSETQ. CDR3 amino acids: CASSLWGGRTDTQYF. DNA of the CDR3: TGCGCCAGCAGCTTGTGGGGCGGTCGCACAGATACGCAGTATTTT.

This chain links TRBV2 with TRBJ2-2; TRBD2 is a possible D gene (6 bases). Germline CDR1 SNHLY, CDR2 FYNNEI. This CDR3 contains 15 residues. Trimming removed 7 bases at V and 0 bases at J, with 12 bases between. CDR3 sequence (DNA): TGTGCCAGCACGGGACTCCGGTCGAACACCGGGGAGCTGTTTTTT. Encoded protein: CASTGLRSNTGELFF.

This rearrangement joins TRBV5-1 to TRBJ1-1; D is perhaps TRBD1 (6 bases). The V and J ends lost 3 bases and 1 base respectively, with 19 bases between them. The CDR3 covers 17 residues. CDR1 and CDR2 from the germline V gene are SGHRS and YFSETQ. The CDR3 loop is CASSSRGGGGQNTEAFF. The CDR3 region has the DNA TGCGCCAGCAGCTCCAGGGGTGGTGGGGGCCAGAACACTGAAGCTTTCTTT.

The chain carries TRBV30 and TRBJ2-7, with TRBD2 as a possible D gene (5 bases). The CDR3 loop spans 13 amino acids. Germline V gene data show CDR1 as GTSNPN and CDR2 as SVGIG (reference sequence). Trimming shortened V by 4 bases and J by 2 bases, and 12 bases separated the two germline ends. The CDR3 protein is CAWNTGKPYEQYF. CDR3 in DNA: TGTGCCTGGAATACGGGGAAACCCTACGAGCAGTACTTC.

This sequence joins TRBV9 and TRBJ1-2; tentative D call: TRBD1 (6 bases). CDR1 SGDLS and CDR2 YYNGEE come from the germline V gene. The CDR3 sequence is 16 residues long. V shed 3 bases and J shed 4 bases, with 19 bases lying between them. CDR3 nucleotides: TGTGCCAGCAGCGCATCTCCGGGACATCAGCTCTATGGCTACACCTTC. It codes for CASSASPGHQLYGYTF.

The DNA of the CDR3 is TGTGCCAGTCTTAACAGGGAAGGGCCCTATGGCTACACCTTC. Protein: CASLNREGPYGYTF. This chain uses TRBV19 with TRBJ1-2; weak D call: TRBD1 (6 bases). The germline CDR1 and CDR2 sequences are LNHDA and SQIVND (reference sequence). Trimming took off 8 bases at V and 4 bases at J, with 17 bases between the two ends. CDR3 length: 14 amino acids.

V and J are TRBV29-1 and TRBJ2-2; 11 bases agree with TRBD2. With 5 bases clipped from V and 5 bases from J, the junction kept 4 bases outside the gene matches. There are 14 residues in the CDR3. Germline CDR1 SQVTM, CDR2 ANQGSEA. CDR3: CSVSLAGETGELFF. CDR3 DNA sequence: TGCAGCGTTTCACTAGCGGGAGAGACCGGGGAGCTGTTTTTT.

The gene calls are TRBV27 and TRBJ2-1, with TRBD2 identical over 8 bases. Germline V gives CDR1 MNHEY, CDR2 SMNVEV (reference sequence). Trimming at V came to 6 bases and at J to 5 bases, leaving 6 bases not matched to a gene. This CDR3 comprises 14 residues. As DNA, the CDR3 is TGTGCCAGCAGAGCGGGAGCGTTCCACAATGAGCAGTTCTTC. It translates to CASRAGAFHNEQFF.